This entry describes one TCR beta chain. Its recognized antigen is unknown. Base qualities were left out, and no much larger clone turns up one base away. TCRbeta CDR3 regions were amplified from genomic DNA using the immunoSEQ Assay, a bias-controlled multiplex PCR. The authors processed their data as follows. The number of nucleated cells in each sample was estimated from the amplification of reference gene primers within the assay. To quantify the absolute abundance of each unique TCRbeta CDR3 rearrangement, sequence reads were collapsed and filtered. For each sample, productive Simpson clonality was calculated by taking the square root of Simpson's diversity index across productive rearrangements. TCRdb took over this immuneACCESS table, retaining in-frame rearrangements with V and J assigned. Such tables are incomplete; in checked studies, under half of the missing clones stem from an unresolved V gene, and the remainder is unexplained. V and J calls and clone size are as listed in that table; D and trimming were resolved from the DNA. In this sample the table shows about 27,000 clones, over 75% of which occur a single time. The ten largest clones add up to about 8% of the sample.

These data belong to a study of blood T cell repertoires in COVID-19 (dated by TCRdb to about 2020). General notes on the study: Samples covering the acute and convalescent phases of COVID-19 were provided by collaborators in the United States, Italy and Spain. Where HLA class I and class II types were available, the types were taken from metadata supplied by the sample provider, not from assay-based typing. The sample metadata nearly always contained a de-identified subject ID, COVID-19 status, age in years and sex. The dataset comprised deeply sampled blood TCRbeta repertoires from subjects exposed to, actively infected with, or recovered from COVID-19. The samples were drawn from two sources: the first 160 participants of the ongoing ImmuneRACE study, and fewer than 1,500 subjects contributed by 6 global collaborators. A freely available public database, intended as a resource for researchers studying the immune response to SARS-CoV-2, is where the repertoires were released. The prospective study material was composed of cDNA or gDNA derived from T cells, B-cell-depleted T cells, or PBMCs. What the research found in general, with its limitations: How much clinical and demographic metadata was included differed by source and by participant, and the metadata was provided uncurated.

Each collaborating institution followed its own protocols to collect whole blood in K2EDTA tubes. For TCRbeta analysis, collaborators shipped samples in one of three forms: frozen whole blood, isolated PBMCs, or DNA extracted from either of those sample types. The germline V gene (reference sequence) sets CDR1 to SGHKS and CDR2 to YYEKEE. V trim: 4 bases; J trim: 7 bases; unmatched bases: 15. The CDR3 has 16 amino acids, counting the end cysteine and phenylalanine. Only the CDR3 DNA is retained, 48 bases long and in frame from the first base. Material: peripheral blood. The chain links TRBV5-5 with TRBJ1-1; a stretch of 8 junction bases matches TRBD1. This TCR was sampled from a woman between 50 and 59 years old with active COVID-19. The CDR3 region reads CASSRQPLDREGEAFF. The DNA sequence is given as TGTGCCAGCAGCCGTCAGCCCCTGGACAGGGAGGGTGAAGCTTTCTTT.